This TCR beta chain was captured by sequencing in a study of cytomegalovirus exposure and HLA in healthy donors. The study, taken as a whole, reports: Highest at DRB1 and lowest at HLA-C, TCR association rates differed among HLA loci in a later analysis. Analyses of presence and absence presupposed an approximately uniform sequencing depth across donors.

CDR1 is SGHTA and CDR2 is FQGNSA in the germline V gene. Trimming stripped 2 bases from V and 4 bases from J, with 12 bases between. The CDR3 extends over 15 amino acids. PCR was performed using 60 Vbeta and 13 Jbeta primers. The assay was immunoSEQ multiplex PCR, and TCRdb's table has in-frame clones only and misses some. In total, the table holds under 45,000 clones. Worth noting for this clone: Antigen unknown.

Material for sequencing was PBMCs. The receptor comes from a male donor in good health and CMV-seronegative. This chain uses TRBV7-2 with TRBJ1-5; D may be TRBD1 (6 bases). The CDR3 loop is CASSLTGGPNQPQHF. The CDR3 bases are TGTGCCAGCAGCTTAACCGGGGGGCCGAATCAGCCCCAGCATTTT.